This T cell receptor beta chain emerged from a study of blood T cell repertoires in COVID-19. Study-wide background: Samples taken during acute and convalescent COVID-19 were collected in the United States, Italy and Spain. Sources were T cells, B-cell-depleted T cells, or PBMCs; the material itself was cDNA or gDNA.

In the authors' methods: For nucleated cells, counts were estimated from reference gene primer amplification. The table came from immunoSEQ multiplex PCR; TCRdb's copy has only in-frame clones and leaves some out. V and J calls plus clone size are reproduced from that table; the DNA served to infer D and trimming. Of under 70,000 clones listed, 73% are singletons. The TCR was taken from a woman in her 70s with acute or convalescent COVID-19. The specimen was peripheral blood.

CDR3: CASSRGGLGGDTQYF. Here the CDR3 DNA reads TGTGCCAGCAGCCGCGGGGGACTCGGGGGAGATACGCAGTATTTT. This chain joins TRBV6-2 or TRBV6-3 and TRBJ2-3, with 7 bases fitting TRBD2. After removal of 6 bases from V and 5 bases from J, the junction contained 11 bases not matched to a gene. CDR3 length equals 15 residues. The germline gives CDR1 MNHEY, CDR2 SVGEGT.